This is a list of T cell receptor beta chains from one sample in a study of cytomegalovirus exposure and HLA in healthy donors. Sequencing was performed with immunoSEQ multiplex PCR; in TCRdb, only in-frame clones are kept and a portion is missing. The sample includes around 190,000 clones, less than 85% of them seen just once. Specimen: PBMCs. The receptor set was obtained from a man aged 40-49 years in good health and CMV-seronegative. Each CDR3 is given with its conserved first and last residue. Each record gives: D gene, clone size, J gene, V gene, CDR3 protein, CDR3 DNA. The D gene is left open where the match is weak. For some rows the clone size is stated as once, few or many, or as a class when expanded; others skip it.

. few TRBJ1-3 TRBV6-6 CASSQDRTISGNTIYF TGTGCCAGCAGTCAGGACAGAACAATCTCTGGAAACACCATATATTTT
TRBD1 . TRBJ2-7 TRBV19 CASRWSGQGVYEQYF TGTGCCAGTAGATGGTCGGGGCAGGGGGTTTACGAGCAGTACTTC
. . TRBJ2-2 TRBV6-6 CASSYPTGSNTGELFF TGTGCCAGCAGTTACCCGACAGGTTCGAACACCGGGGAGCTGTTTTTT
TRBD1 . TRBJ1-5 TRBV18 CASSPLGDRRQPQHF TGTGCCAGCTCACCCCTGGGGGACAGGAGGCAGCCCCAGCATTTT
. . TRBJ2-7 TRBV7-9 CASRPGHPSF TGTGCCAGCAGGCCGGGACACCCGTCCTTC
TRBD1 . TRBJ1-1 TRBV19 CASSPGTGGNTEAFF TGTGCCAGTAGTCCCGGGACAGGGGGAAACACTGAAGCTTTCTTT
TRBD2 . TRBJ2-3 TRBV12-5 CASGLVQAGRDTQYF TGTGCTAGTGGTTTGGTACAAGCGGGAAGAGATACGCAGTATTTT
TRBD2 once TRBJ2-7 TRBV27 CASRSEMSGNYEQYF TGTGCCAGCAGATCAGAGATGAGCGGGAATTACGAGCAGTACTTC
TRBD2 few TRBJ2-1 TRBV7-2 CASGLAGSVYEQFF TGTGCCAGCGGGCTAGCGGGATCGGTTTATGAGCAGTTCTTC
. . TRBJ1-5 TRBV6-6 CASSYEQQEREPQHF TGTGCCAGCAGTTACGAACAGCAGGAACGCGAGCCCCAGCATTTT
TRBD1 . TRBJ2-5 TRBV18 CASSPPGQGARETQYF TGTGCCAGCTCACCGCCGGGACAGGGTGCACGAGAGACCCAGTACTTC
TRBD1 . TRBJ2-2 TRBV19 CASKRQGTGELFF TGTGCCAGTAAACGACAGGGTACCGGGGAGCTGTTTTTT
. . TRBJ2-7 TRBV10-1 CASSHGGLGSSYEQYF TGCGCCAGCAGCCACGGGGGACTGGGATCTTCCTACGAGCAGTACTTC
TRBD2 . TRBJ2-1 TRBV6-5 CASRSTSGGYNEQFF TGTGCCAGCAGGTCGACTAGCGGGGGGTACAATGAGCAGTTCTTC
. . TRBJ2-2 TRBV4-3 CASSQDRTGELFF TGCGCCAGCAGCCAAGACAGGACCGGGGAGCTGTTTTTT
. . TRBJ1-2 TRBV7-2 CASSLVGDTNYGYTF TGTGCCAGCAGCCTGGTGGGGGACACAAACTATGGCTACACCTTC
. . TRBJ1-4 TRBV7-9 CASSLWPDRTATNEKLFF TGTGCCAGCAGCTTATGGCCAGACCGAACAGCAACTAATGAAAAACTGTTTTTT
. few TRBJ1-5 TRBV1 CTSSPERTGRTQPQHF TGCACCAGCAGCCCAGAGAGGACAGGGAGGACTCAGCCCCAGCATTTT
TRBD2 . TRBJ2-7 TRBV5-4 CASSSLAGIYEQYF TGTGCCAGCAGCTCATTAGCGGGGATTTACGAGCAGTACTTC
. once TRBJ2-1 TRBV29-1 CSVEEYGAAGFF TGCAGCGTTGAAGAATATGGGGCGGCCGGCTTCTTC
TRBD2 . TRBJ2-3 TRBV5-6 CASSLEGTSLKYF TGTGCCAGCAGCTTGGAGGGGACTAGCCTTAAGTATTTT
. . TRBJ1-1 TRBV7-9 CASSLAGSYTEAFF TGTGCCAGCAGCTTAGCGGGCAGCTACACTGAAGCTTTCTTT
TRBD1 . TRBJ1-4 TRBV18 CASSRGTGINHEKLFF TGTGCCAGCTCCCGGGGGACAGGGATCAATCATGAAAAACTGTTTTTT
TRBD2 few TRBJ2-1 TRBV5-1 CASSERGYNEQFF TGCGCCAGCAGCGAGCGGGGATACAATGAGCAGTTCTTC
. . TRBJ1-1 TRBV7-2 CASSLGLPVEAFF TGTGCCAGCAGCTTAGGCCTGCCGGTTGAAGCTTTCTTT
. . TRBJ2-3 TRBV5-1 CASSITDTQYF TGCGCCAGCAGCATAACAGATACGCAGTATTTT
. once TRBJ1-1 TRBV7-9 CSSKQNTEAFF TGTTCCAGCAAACAGAACACTGAAGCTTTCTTT
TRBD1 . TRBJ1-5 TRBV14 CASSQTGGGNQPQHF TGTGCCAGCAGCCAAACAGGGGGCGGCAATCAGCCCCAGCATTTT
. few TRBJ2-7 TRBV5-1 CASSLGATAAYEQYF TGCGCCAGCAGCTTGGGGGCGACGGCCGCCTACGAGCAGTACTTC
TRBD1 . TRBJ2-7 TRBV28 CASRPLGGSSSYEQYF TGTGCCAGCAGACCGCTAGGGGGCTCGAGCTCCTACGAGCAGTACTTC
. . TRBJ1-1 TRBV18 CASSPGQDTEAFF TGTGCCAGCTCACCGGGCCAAGACACTGAAGCTTTCTTT
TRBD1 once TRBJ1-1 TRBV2 CASGTGGTEAFF TGTGCCAGCGGGACAGGGGGCACTGAAGCTTTCTTT
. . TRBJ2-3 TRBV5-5 CASSLASGLPQDTQYF TGTGCCAGCAGCTTGGCCTCGGGACTGCCACAAGATACGCAGTATTTT
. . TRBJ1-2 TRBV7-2 CASSLDPNNYGYTF TGTGCCAGCAGCTTAGATCCAAATAACTATGGCTACACCTTC
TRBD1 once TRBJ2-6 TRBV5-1 CASSVGQSGANVLTF TGCGCCAGCAGCGTGGGACAGTCTGGGGCCAACGTCCTGACTTTC
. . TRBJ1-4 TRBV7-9 CASSLTLGVEEKLFF TGTGCCAGCAGCTTAACGCTAGGGGTAGAAGAAAAACTGTTTTTT
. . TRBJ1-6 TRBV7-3 CASSLGTGQNNSPLHF TGTGCCAGCAGCCTCGGGACGGGACAAAATAATTCACCCCTCCACTTT
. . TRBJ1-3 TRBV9 CASSVATGKSGNTIYF TGTGCCAGCAGCGTAGCCACAGGAAAGTCTGGAAACACCATATATTTT
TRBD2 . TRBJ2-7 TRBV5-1 CASSPGGAYEQYF TGCGCCAGCAGCCCTGGGGGGGCCTACGAGCAGTACTTC
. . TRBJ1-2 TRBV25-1 CASSDPGASNYGYTF TGTGCCAGCAGTGACCCAGGGGCTTCTAACTATGGCTACACCTTC
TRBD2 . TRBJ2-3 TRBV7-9 CASNSNGGETDTQYF TGTGCCAGCAACTCTAACGGGGGGGAGACAGATACGCAGTATTTT
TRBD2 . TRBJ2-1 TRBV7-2 CASSFASGSSYNEQFF TGTGCCAGCAGCTTTGCTAGCGGGAGCTCCTACAATGAGCAGTTCTTC
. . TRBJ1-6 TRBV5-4 CASSQDQGYNSPLHF TGTGCCAGCAGCCAGGATCAGGGCTATAATTCACCCCTCCACTTT
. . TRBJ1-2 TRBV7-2 CASSPQWGGDGYTF TGTGCCAGCAGCCCACAGTGGGGGGGGGATGGCTACACCTTC
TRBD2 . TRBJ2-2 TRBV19 CASREMRGANTGELFF TGTGCCAGCCGGGAGATGCGGGGGGCGAACACCGGGGAGCTGTTTTTT
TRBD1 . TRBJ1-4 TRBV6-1 CASSERQGTREKLFF TGTGCCAGCAGTGAAAGACAGGGGACTCGTGAAAAACTGTTTTTT
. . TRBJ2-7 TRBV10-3 CAISESGRVYEQYF TGTGCCATCAGTGAGAGTGGCAGGGTCTACGAGCAGTACTTC
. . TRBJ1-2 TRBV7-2 CASSFDRQYGYTF TGTGCCAGCAGCTTTGACAGGCAGTATGGCTACACCTTC
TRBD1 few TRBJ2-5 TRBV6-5 CASKYLGTGQETQYF TGTGCCAGCAAGTACCTCGGGACAGGCCAAGAGACCCAGTACTTC
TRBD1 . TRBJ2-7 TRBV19 CASSIVGQATYEQYF TGTGCCAGTAGTATCGTGGGACAGGCCACCTACGAGCAGTACTTC
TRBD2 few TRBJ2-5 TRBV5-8 CASSLAGTNQETQYF TGTGCCAGCAGCCTGGCCGGGACTAACCAAGAGACCCAGTACTTC
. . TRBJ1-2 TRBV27 CASSGNADSDYGYTF TGTGCCAGCAGTGGTAACGCGGACAGTGACTATGGCTACACCTTC
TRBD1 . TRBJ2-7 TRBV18 CASSPPDRAEQYF TGTGCCAGCTCACCACCCGACAGGGCCGAGCAGTACTTC
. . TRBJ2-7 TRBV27 CASGRLGEGGHEQYF TGTGCCAGCGGACGTCTAGGGGAGGGGGGCCACGAGCAGTACTTC
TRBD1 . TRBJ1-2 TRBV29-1 CSVEDRGHYGYTF TGCAGCGTTGAGGACAGGGGTCACTATGGCTACACCTTC
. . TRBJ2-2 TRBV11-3 CASSYGGRGGELFF TGTGCCAGCAGCTATGGAGGCAGGGGCGGGGAGCTGTTTTTT
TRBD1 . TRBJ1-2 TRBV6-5 CASTRSQGGDYGYTF TGTGCCAGCACTCGCTCCCAAGGGGGCGACTATGGCTACACCTTC
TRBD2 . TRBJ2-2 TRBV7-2 CASSLGLAGTNTGELFF TGTGCCAGCAGCTTGGGACTAGCGGGAACGAACACCGGGGAGCTGTTTTTT
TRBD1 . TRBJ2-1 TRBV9 CASSSTGRNEQFF TGTGCCAGCAGCTCGACAGGGCGCAATGAGCAGTTCTTC
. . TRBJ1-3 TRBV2 CASQQNSGNTIYF TGTGCCAGCCAACAGAACTCTGGAAACACCATATATTTT